What follows are 8 T cell receptor beta chains derived from one specimen sequenced in a study of T cell changes during pregnancy in multiple sclerosis. TCRdb's table, derived via immunoSEQ multiplex PCR, lists solely in-frame clones and lacks some. This sample has 50,000 to 60,000 clones; over 80% occur once, and the top ten carry 0.5% to 0.75%. The sample in question was CD4+ T cells from peripheral blood mononuclear cells, obtained in the first trimester of pregnancy. These TCRs come from a female donor with multiple sclerosis, enrolled in a pregnancy study.

This chain connects TRBV9 to TRBJ1-2; possibly TRBD1 for D (5 bases). CDR3 length: 17 residues. Germline V gene data show CDR1 as SGDLS and CDR2 as YYNGEE. Trimming removed 0 bases at V and 0 bases at J, with 15 bases between. CDR3 sequence reads: CASSVAMGQVPNYGYTF. The CDR3 nucleotides are TGTGCCAGCAGCGTAGCTATGGGGCAGGTACCTAACTATGGCTACACCTTC.

The genes are TRBV19 and TRBJ2-7; 9 positions agree with TRBD1. The V gene's germline CDR1 is LNHDA and CDR2 SQIVND (reference sequence). The CDR3 totals 17 residues. V shed 0 bases, J shed 6 bases, and the junction held 12 bases outside the gene matches. The CDR3 is CASSIDTRQGVFGEQYF. The CDR3 nucleotides are TGTGCCAGTAGTATAGATACGCGACAGGGGGTTTTTGGCGAGCAGTACTTC. Drawing the rest from reference TRBV19 and TRBJ2-7, the complete variable domain is DGGITQSPKYLFRKEGQNVTLSCEQNLNHDAMYWYRQDPGQGLRLIYYSQIVNDFQKGDIAEGYSVSREKKESFPLTVTSAQKNPTAFYLCASSIDTRQGVFGEQYFGPGTRLTVT.

The chain has TRBV7-2 and TRBJ1-6, with 8 bases matching TRBD1. V shed 6 bases and J 9 bases; nucleotides not matched to a gene: 7. There are 14 residues in the CDR3. Per germline, CDR1 SGHTA and CDR2 FQGNSA. CDR3 coding DNA: TGTGCCAGCAGGAAAACAGGGGGAGTTTCACCCCTCCACTTT. Amino acids: CASRKTGGVSPLHF.

The rearrangement links TRBV7-9 to TRBJ1-5; TRBD1 matches 9 bases. Per the germline V gene, CDR1 is SEHNR and CDR2 is FQNEAQ (reference sequence). The CDR3 is 18 amino acids. Trimming at V came to 1 base and at J to 6 bases, leaving 13 bases not matched to a gene. Written as DNA, the CDR3 is TGTGCCAGCAGCTTAGGATCCAAAACAGGGGGCATCAGTCAGCCCCAGCATTTT. Protein sequence: CASSLGSKTGGISQPQHF. The full variable domain, rest sourced from reference TRBV7-9 and TRBJ1-5, is DTGVSQNPRHKITKRGQNVTFRCDPISEHNRLYWYRQTLGQGPEFLTYFQNEAQLEKSRLLSDRFSAERPKGSFSTLEIQRTEQGDSAMYLCASSLGSKTGGISQPQHFGDGTRLSIL.

For this clone: Additional DNA sequences in this sample encode the identical CDR3. V and J are TRBV5-4 and TRBJ2-5; D is uncertain. This CDR3 contains 13 residues. The ends were cut back, 0 bases at V and 5 bases at J, with 8 bases in the middle. The V gene's germline CDR1 is SGHNT and CDR2 YYREEE (reference sequence). In DNA form, the CDR3 reads TGTGCCAGCAGCTTGGGAGCTTCCGAGACCCAGTACTTC. Translation gives CASSLGASETQYF.

The chain is built from TRBV27 and TRBJ2-5, with 15 bases identical to TRBD2. The germline gives CDR1 MNHEY, CDR2 SMNVEV (reference sequence). The V gene end was trimmed by 6 bases and the J gene end by 4 bases; junction bases not matched to a gene: 6. The CDR3 has 16 amino acids. CDR3 region: CASRWGLAGGVETQYF. The CDR3 DNA reads TGTGCCAGCAGGTGGGGACTAGCGGGAGGCGTAGAGACCCAGTACTTC.

The chain has TRBV6-1 and TRBJ1-5; D gene ambiguous. The germline V gene has CDR1 MNHNS and CDR2 SASEGT. The CDR3 covers 15 residues. V was pared by 3 bases and J by 4 bases, with 13 bases between. This CDR3 reads CASSETLARNQPQHF. CDR3 in DNA: TGTGCCAGCAGTGAGACCTTAGCCAGAAATCAGCCCCAGCATTTT.

This rearrangement joins TRBV27 to TRBJ2-2; 9 bases fit TRBD2. The germline gives CDR1 MNHEY, CDR2 SMNVEV (reference sequence). J lost 1 base, V lost 4 bases, and 4 bases had no gene match. This CDR3 comprises 16 residues. CDR3 nucleotides: TGTGCCAGCAGTTCCCCAGCGGGAGGGAACACCGGGGAGCTGTTTTTT. Its protein product is CASSSPAGGNTGELFF.